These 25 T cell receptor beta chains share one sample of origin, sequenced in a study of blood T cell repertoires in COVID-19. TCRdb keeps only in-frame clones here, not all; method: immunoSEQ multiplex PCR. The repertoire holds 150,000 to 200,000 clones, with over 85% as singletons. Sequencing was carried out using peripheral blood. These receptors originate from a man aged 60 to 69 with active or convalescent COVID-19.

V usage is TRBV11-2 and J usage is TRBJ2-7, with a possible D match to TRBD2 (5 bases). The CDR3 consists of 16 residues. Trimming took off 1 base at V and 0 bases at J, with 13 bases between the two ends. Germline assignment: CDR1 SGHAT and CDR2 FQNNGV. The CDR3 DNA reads TGTGCCAGCAGCTTAGGAAAGACGGGGAGCTCCTACGAGCAGTACTTC. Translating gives CASSLGKTGSSYEQYF.

DNA for the CDR3: TGCAGCGTTGATACAGGGAGAGACTCTGGGGCCAACGTCCTGACTTTC. Encoded protein: CSVDTGRDSGANVLTF. The chain recombines TRBV29-1 with TRBJ2-6, with D maybe TRBD1 (6 bases). Germline CDR1 is SQVTM and CDR2 is ANQGSEA. Trimming pared 3 bases from V and 0 bases from J, leaving 12 bases between. The CDR3 totals 16 residues.

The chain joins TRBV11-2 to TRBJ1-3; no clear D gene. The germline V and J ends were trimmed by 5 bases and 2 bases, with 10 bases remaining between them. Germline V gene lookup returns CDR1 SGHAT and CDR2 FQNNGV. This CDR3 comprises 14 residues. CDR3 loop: CASSRFLPGNTIYF. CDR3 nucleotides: TGTGCCAGCAGCCGGTTTTTGCCTGGAAACACCATATATTTT.

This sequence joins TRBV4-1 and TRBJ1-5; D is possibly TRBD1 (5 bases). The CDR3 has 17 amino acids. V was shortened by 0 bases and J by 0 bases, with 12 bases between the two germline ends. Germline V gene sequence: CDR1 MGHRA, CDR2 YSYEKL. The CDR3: CASSQDWGVDSNQPQHF. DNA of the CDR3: TGCGCCAGCAGCCAAGATTGGGGGGTGGATAGCAATCAGCCCCAGCATTTT.

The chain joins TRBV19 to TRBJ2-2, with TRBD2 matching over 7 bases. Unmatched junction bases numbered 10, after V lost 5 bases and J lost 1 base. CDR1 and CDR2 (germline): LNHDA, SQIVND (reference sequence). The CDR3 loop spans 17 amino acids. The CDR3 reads CASSPNLGGMNTGELFF. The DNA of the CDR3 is TGTGCCAGTAGTCCCAATCTCGGGGGGATGAACACCGGGGAGCTGTTTTTT.

The CDR3 DNA is TGTGCCAGCCTCGGACAGCCCAATCAGCCCCAGCATTTT. Its protein is CASLGQPNQPQHF. The V gene is TRBV2, the J gene TRBJ1-5, with D possibly being TRBD1 (6 bases). Looked up from germline, CDR1 is SNHLY and CDR2 is FYNNEI. The germline V and J ends were trimmed by 8 bases and 3 bases, with 11 bases remaining between them. The CDR3 is 13 amino acids.

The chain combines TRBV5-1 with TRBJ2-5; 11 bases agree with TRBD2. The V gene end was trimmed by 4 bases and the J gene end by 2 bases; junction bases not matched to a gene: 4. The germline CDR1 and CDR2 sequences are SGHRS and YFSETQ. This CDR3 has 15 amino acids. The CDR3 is CASSTTSGAQETQYF. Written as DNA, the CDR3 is TGCGCCAGCAGCACGACTAGCGGGGCACAAGAGACCCAGTACTTC.

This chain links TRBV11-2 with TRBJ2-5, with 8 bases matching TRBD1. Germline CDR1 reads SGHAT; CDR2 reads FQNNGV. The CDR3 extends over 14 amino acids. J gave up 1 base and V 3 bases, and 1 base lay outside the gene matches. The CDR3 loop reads CASSFTGGQETQYF. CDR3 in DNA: TGTGCCAGCAGCTTCACAGGGGGCCAAGAGACCCAGTACTTC.

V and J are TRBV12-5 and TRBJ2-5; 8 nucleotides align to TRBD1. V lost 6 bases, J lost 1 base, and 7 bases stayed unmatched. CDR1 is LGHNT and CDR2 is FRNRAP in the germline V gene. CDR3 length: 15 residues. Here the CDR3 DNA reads TGTGCTAGTGGGAAAAGGACAGGGCGCCAAGAGACCCAGTACTTC. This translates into CASGKRTGRQETQYF.

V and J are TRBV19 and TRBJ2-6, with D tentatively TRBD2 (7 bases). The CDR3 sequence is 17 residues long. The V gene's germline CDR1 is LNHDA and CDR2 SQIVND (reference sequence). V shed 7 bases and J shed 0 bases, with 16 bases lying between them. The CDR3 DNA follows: TGTGCCAGTACCGTAAGAGGGGGGGCCTCTGGGGCCAACGTCCTGACTTTC. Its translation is CASTVRGGASGANVLTF.

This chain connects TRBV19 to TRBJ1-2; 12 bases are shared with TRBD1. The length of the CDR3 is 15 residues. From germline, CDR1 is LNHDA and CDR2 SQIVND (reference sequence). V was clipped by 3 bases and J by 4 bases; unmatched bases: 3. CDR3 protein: CASSMGTGGRYGYTF. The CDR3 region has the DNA TGTGCCAGTAGTATGGGGACAGGGGGCCGCTATGGCTACACCTTC.

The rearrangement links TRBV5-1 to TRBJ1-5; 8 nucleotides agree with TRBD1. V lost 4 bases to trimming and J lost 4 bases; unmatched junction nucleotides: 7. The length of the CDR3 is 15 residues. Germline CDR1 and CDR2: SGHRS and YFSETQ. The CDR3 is CASSDQGAGNQPQHF. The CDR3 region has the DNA TGCGCCAGCAGCGACCAGGGGGCGGGTAATCAGCCCCAGCATTTT.

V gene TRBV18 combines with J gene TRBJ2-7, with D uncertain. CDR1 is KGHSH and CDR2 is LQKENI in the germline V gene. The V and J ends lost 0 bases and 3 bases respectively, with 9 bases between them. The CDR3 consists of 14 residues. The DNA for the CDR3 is TGTGCCAGCTCACCACCGGGTACGGGCTACGAGCAGTACTTC. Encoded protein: CASSPPGTGYEQYF.

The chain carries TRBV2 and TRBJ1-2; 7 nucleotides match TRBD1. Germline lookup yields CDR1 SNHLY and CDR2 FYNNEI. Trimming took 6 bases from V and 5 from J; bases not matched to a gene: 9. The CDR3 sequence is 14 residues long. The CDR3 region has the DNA TGTGCCAGCAGCCGCAGCCAGACAGGGTATGGCTACACCTTC. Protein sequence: CASSRSQTGYGYTF.

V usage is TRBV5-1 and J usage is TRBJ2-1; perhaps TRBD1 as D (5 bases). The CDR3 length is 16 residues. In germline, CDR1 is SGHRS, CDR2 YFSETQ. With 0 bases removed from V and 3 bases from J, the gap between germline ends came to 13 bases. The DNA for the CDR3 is TGCGCCAGCAGCTTGGCCAGGGTCCTTATCTACAATGAGCAGTTCTTC. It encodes CASSLARVLIYNEQFF.

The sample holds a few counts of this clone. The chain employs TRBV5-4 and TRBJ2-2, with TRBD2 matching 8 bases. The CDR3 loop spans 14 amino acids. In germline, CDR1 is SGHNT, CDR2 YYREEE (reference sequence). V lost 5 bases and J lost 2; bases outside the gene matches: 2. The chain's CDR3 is CASSIAGNTGELFF. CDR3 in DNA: TGTGCCAGCAGTATAGCGGGAAACACCGGGGAGCTGTTTTTT.

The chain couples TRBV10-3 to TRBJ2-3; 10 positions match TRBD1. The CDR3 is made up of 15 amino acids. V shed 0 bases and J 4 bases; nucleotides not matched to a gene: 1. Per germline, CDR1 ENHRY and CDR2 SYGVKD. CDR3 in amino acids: CAISESTGGADTQYF. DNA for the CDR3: TGTGCCATCAGTGAGTCGACAGGGGGCGCAGATACGCAGTATTTT.

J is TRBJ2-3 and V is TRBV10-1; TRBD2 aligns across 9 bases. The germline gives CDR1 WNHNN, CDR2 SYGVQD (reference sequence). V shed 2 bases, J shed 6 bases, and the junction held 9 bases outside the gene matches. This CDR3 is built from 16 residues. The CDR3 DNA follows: TGCGCCAGCAGTGAGATCCGGGGACTAGCCGCGGATACGCAGTATTTT. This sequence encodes CASSEIRGLAADTQYF.

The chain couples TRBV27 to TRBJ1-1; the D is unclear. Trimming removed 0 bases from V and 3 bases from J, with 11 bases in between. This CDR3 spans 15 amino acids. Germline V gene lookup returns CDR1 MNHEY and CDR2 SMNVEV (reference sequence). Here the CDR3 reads CASSLSPGIDTEAFF. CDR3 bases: TGTGCCAGCAGTTTATCCCCAGGTATCGACACTGAAGCTTTCTTT.

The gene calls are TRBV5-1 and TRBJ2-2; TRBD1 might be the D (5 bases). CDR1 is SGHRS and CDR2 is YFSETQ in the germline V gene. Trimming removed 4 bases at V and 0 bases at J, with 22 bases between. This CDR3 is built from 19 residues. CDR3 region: CASSVRGSNHYSNTGELFF. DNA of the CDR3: TGCGCCAGCAGCGTTAGGGGATCAAACCACTACTCGAACACCGGGGAGCTGTTTTTT.

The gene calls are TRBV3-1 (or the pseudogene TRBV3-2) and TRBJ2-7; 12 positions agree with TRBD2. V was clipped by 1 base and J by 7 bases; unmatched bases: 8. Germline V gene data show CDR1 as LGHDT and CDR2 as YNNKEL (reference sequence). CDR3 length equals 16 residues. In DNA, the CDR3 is TGTGCCAGCAGCCAAGCTCCGACTAGCGGGAGTGAAGAGCAGTACTTC. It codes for CASSQAPTSGSEEQYF.

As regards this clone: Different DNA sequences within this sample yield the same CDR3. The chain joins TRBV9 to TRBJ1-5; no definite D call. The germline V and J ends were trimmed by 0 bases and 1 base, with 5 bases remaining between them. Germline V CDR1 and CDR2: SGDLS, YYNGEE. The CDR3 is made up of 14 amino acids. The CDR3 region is CASSVGQSNQPQHF. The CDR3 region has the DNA TGTGCCAGCAGCGTAGGACAAAGCAATCAGCCCCAGCATTTT.

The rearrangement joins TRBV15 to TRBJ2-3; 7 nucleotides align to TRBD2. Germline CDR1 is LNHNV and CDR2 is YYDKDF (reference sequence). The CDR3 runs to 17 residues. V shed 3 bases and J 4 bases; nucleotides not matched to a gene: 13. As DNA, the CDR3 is TGTGCCACCAGCAGTGGGGGGGAGTTTAGCGGTTCAGATACGCAGTATTTT. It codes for CATSSGGEFSGSDTQYF. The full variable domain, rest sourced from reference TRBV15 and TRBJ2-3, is DAMVIQNPRYQVTQFGKPVTLSCSQTLNHNVMYWYQQKSSQAPKLLFHYYDKDFNNEADTPDNFQSRRPNTSFCFLDIRSPGLGDTAMYLCATSSGGEFSGSDTQYFGPGTRLTVL.

The CDR3 loop reads CASSILEDSPLHF. DNA of the CDR3: TGTGCCAGTAGTATATTGGAGGATTCACCCCTCCACTTT. This sequence joins TRBV19 and TRBJ1-6; D unclear. The CDR3 length is 13 residues. Looked up from germline, CDR1 is LNHDA and CDR2 is SQIVND (reference sequence). V shed 2 bases and J shed 8 bases, with 7 bases lying between them.

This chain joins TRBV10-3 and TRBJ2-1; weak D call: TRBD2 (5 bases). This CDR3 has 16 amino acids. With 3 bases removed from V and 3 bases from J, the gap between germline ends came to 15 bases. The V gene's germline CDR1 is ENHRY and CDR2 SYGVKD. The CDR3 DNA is TGTGCCATCAGTGATCTGGTGGGAGTGGGCTACAATGAGCAGTTCTTC. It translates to CAISDLVGVGYNEQFF.